These 25 T cell receptor beta chains were sequenced from one sample in a study of human T cells and chemical hapten exposure. MiXCR was run by TCRdb on the RACE reads, yielding one entry per CDR3 protein. This sample has 280,000 or so distinct CDR3 sequences; about 7.7% occur once, and the top ten carry approximately 1.2%. The time point was: pre-sensitization, week 0. Treatment denoted: therapeutic diphenylcyclopropenone sensitization with weekly scalp DPC. The specimen was whole blood, collected in connection with sensitization to the hapten diphenylcyclopropenone (DPC). These receptors were taken from a man aged 18 to 29 with alopecia areata. Some clones in this sample may be carry-over from other donors' samples.

Many counts were recorded for this clonotype. The chain has TRBV6-5 and TRBJ2-6; 9 positions match TRBD1. With V trimmed by 4 bases and J by 0 bases, 19 bases remained unmatched. The CDR3 consists of 22 residues. The germline V gene has CDR1 MNHEY and CDR2 SVGAGI. The CDR3 is CASSSTRPLKRQGDSGANVLTF. DNA for the CDR3: TGTGCCAGCAGTTCCACTCGGCCGCTAAAGAGACAGGGGGACTCTGGGGCCAACGTCCTGACTTTC.

This clonotype appeared a few times. V usage is TRBV18 and J usage is TRBJ1-1; 7 bases fit TRBD1. V was clipped by 0 bases and J by 1 base; unmatched bases: 5. Germline-derived CDR1 and CDR2 are KGHSH and LQKENI. The CDR3 has 16 amino acids. Written as DNA, the CDR3 is TGTGCCAGCTCACCACCTCCAGGGGGATCGAACACTGAAGCTTTCTTT. Encoded protein: CASSPPPGGSNTEAFF. The full variable domain, its missing parts supplied by reference TRBV18 and TRBJ1-1, is NAGVMQNPRHLVRRRGQEARLRCSPMKGHSHVYWYRQLPEEGLKFMVYLQKENIIDESGMPKERFSAEFPKEGPSILRIQQVVRGDSAAYFCASSPPPGGSNTEAFFGQGTRLTVV.

This clonotype was observed a handful of times. This chain uses TRBV7-8 with TRBJ2-1; D might be TRBD2 (5 bases). The CDR3 covers 16 residues. From germline, CDR1 is SGHVS and CDR2 FQNEAQ. Trimming took 2 bases from V and 2 from J, leaving 13 bases between them. The CDR3 coding sequence is TGTGCCAGCAGCTTATTGGCGGGCCTTGCCTACAATGAGCAGTTCTTC. It encodes CASSLLAGLAYNEQFF.

V is TRBV11-2 and J is TRBJ1-2, with D unresolved. V lost 0 bases, J lost 6 bases, and 8 bases lay in between. This CDR3 comprises 13 residues. Germline CDR1 and CDR2: SGHAT and FQNNGV. This chain's CDR3 is CASSLDPQNGYTF. DNA for the CDR3: TGTGCCAGCAGCTTAGATCCACAGAATGGCTACACCTTC.

This clonotype has ten or more counts. This chain links TRBV12-3 or TRBV12-4 with TRBJ1-2, with 8 bases lining up with TRBD1. The CDR3 spans 13 residues. Trimming at V came to 6 bases and at J to 4 bases, leaving 4 bases not matched to a gene. In nucleotides, the CDR3 is TGTGCCAGCAGCCTTGGGACAGGCTATGGCTACACCTTC. It translates to CASSLGTGYGYTF.

This clonotype occurred a few times. This chain joins TRBV7-2 and TRBJ1-2; 11 positions agree with TRBD1. The CDR3 contains 17 residues. The V gene end was trimmed by 5 bases and the J gene end by 0 bases; junction bases not matched to a gene: 8. Per germline, CDR1 SGHTA and CDR2 FQGNSA. CDR3 DNA: TGTGCCAGCAGCCCTGGACAGGGGGCTTCCCCTAACTATGGCTACACCTTC. As protein: CASSPGQGASPNYGYTF. The full variable domain, completed using reference TRBV7-2 and TRBJ1-2, is GAGVSQSPSNKVTEKGKDVELRCDPISGHTALYWYRQSLGQGLEFLIYFQGNSAPDKSGLPSDRFSAERTGGSVSTLTIQRTQQEDSAVYLCASSPGQGASPNYGYTFGSGTRLTVV.

The gene calls are TRBV5-1 and TRBJ2-5; the match to TRBD2 covers 10 bases. The CDR3 is 16 residues long. CDR1 SGHRS and CDR2 YFSETQ come from the germline V gene. Germline trimming cut 1 base from V and 0 bases from J; bases unmatched to any gene: 3. In nucleotides, the CDR3 is TGCGCCAGCAGCTTGCTAGGACTAGCGGACCAAGAGACCCAGTACTTC. This codes for CASSLLGLADQETQYF. Full variable domain (missing parts from reference TRBV5-1 and TRBJ2-5): KAGVTQTPRYLIKTRGQQVTLSCSPISGHRSVSWYQQTPGQGLQFLFEYFSETQRNKGNFPGRFSGRQFSNSRSEMNVSTLELGDSALYLCASSLLGLADQETQYFGPGTRLLVL.

The sample holds a few counts of this clonotype. The rearrangement uses TRBV7-9 and TRBJ1-1; the D is unclear. Looked up from germline, CDR1 is SEHNR and CDR2 is FQNEAQ (reference sequence). The CDR3 loop spans 13 amino acids. The V end was cut by 1 base, the J end by 11 bases, with 14 bases between. DNA for the CDR3: TGTGCCAGCAGCTTAGACAGCCAGCTCATGGCTTTCTTT. It encodes CASSLDSQLMAFF.

This clonotype was counted at least ten times. V gene TRBV27 combines with J gene TRBJ1-4, with D possibly being TRBD1 (5 bases). Between the trimmed V and J ends, which lost 8 bases and 5 bases, there was a span of 6 bases. In germline, CDR1 is MNHEY, CDR2 SMNVEV (reference sequence). There are 11 residues in the CDR3. In DNA, the CDR3 is TGTGCCAGCCGGGGGAATGAAAAACTGTTTTTT. It yields the protein CASRGNEKLFF.

This clonotype was recorded at least ten times. The chain joins TRBV5-1 to TRBJ2-2; TRBD2 is a possible D gene (6 bases). Germline V gives CDR1 SGHRS, CDR2 YFSETQ. The germline V and J ends were trimmed by 4 bases and 3 bases, with 10 bases remaining between them. This CDR3 has 14 amino acids. This chain's CDR3 is CASSATSHTGELFF. DNA of the CDR3: TGCGCCAGCAGCGCAACTAGCCACACCGGGGAGCTGTTTTTT.

The V gene is TRBV20-1, the J gene TRBJ1-5; D is uncertain. CDR1 DFQATT and CDR2 SNEGSKA come from the germline V gene (reference sequence). V was clipped by 2 bases and J by 0 bases, with 8 bases between them. The CDR3 has 14 amino acids. In DNA, the CDR3 is TGCAGTGCTAGAACACCTTATAGCAATCAGCCCCAGCATTTT. Translating gives CSARTPYSNQPQHF.

The chain carries TRBV20-1 and TRBJ2-5; TRBD2 matches at 9 bases. Germline V gives CDR1 DFQATT, CDR2 SNEGSKA (reference sequence). J lost 2 bases, V lost 5 bases, and 3 bases had no gene match. The length of the CDR3 is 13 residues. The CDR3 DNA follows: TGCAGTGCTCCTCTAGCGGGGCAAGAGACCCAGTACTTC. This encodes CSAPLAGQETQYF.

This chain uses TRBV6-1 with TRBJ2-7; D unclear. Germline V CDR1 and CDR2: MNHNS, SASEGT. The CDR3 length is 13 residues. V was shortened by 7 bases and J by 2 bases, with 12 bases between the two germline ends. The CDR3 region has the DNA TGTGCCAGCATTCTGGCCACAACCTACGAGCAGTACGTC. This sequence encodes CASILATTYEQYV.

This clonotype was recorded many times. The chain is built from TRBV7-9 and TRBJ1-1, with D perhaps matching TRBD1 (6 bases). The ends were cut back, 5 bases at V and 4 bases at J, with 11 bases in the middle. This CDR3 is 13 amino acids long. CDR1 and CDR2 from the germline V gene are SEHNR and FQNEAQ (reference sequence). DNA of the CDR3: TGTGCCAGCAGCATGGGGGGCACCACTGAAGCTTTCTTT. Translating it yields CASSMGGTTEAFF.

The chain has TRBV6-5 and TRBJ1-1; D remains unclear. Germline values: CDR1 MNHEY, CDR2 SVGAGI. CDR3 length equals 19 residues. Trimming pared 0 bases from V and 6 bases from J, leaving 26 bases between. The CDR3 protein is CASSYSIVKQLSALAEAFF. In DNA, the CDR3 is TGTGCCAGCAGTTACTCGATCGTTAAACAGCTCAGTGCGCTCGCTGAAGCTTTCTTT.

The chain combines TRBV12-3 or TRBV12-4 with TRBJ1-1; 7 nucleotides match TRBD1. Trimming removed 6 bases from V and 1 base from J; junction bases left unmatched: 8. This CDR3 spans 15 amino acids. The chain's CDR3 is CASRRQQGTNTEAFF. CDR3 DNA: TGTGCCAGCAGACGCCAACAGGGGACGAACACTGAAGCTTTCTTT.

CDR3 protein: CASSLDRAASQYF. CDR3 bases: TGTGCCAGCAGCTTAGACAGGGCGGCTTCCCAGTACTTC. The chain joins TRBV7-2 to TRBJ2-5; a weak D match, TRBD1 (6 bases). Per germline, CDR1 SGHTA and CDR2 FQGNSA. Deletions cut 1 base from V and 9 bases from J, with 12 bases between. The CDR3 consists of 13 residues.

This chain links TRBV9 with TRBJ1-6; 11 positions agree with TRBD1. J lost 9 bases, V lost 0 bases, and 8 bases had no gene match. The CDR3 extends over 17 amino acids. In germline, CDR1 is SGDLS, CDR2 YYNGEE. CDR3 nucleotides: TGTGCCAGCAGCGTAGAGTTCCTCGGACAGGGGGCTTCACCCCTCCACTTT. As protein: CASSVEFLGQGASPLHF.

This chain connects TRBV10-3 to TRBJ2-2; D remains ambiguous. Per the germline V gene, CDR1 is ENHRY and CDR2 is SYGVKD. Between the trimmed V and J ends, which lost 10 bases and 4 bases, there was a span of 22 bases. The CDR3 is made up of 16 amino acids. CDR3 protein: CATQGWTGQVTGELFF. The DNA of the CDR3 is TGTGCCACCCAAGGTTGGACCGGCCAAGTCACCGGGGAGCTGTTTTTT.

In DNA, the CDR3 is TGTGCCATCAGTGAGAGGACCGGCAATCAGCCCCAGCATTTT. This gives the protein CAISERTGNQPQHF. This rearrangement joins TRBV10-3 to TRBJ1-5; D is unresolved. Trimming shortened V by 2 bases and J by 2 bases, and 7 bases separated the two germline ends. CDR3 length equals 14 residues. Germline values: CDR1 ENHRY, CDR2 SYGVKD.

This clonotype was seen ten or more times. The chain combines TRBV7-8 with TRBJ1-1, with 12 bases aligning to TRBD1. This CDR3 is 17 amino acids long. Germline-derived CDR1 and CDR2 are SGHVS and FQNEAQ. The trim removed 3 bases at V and 5 bases at J, leaving 10 bases unmatched. CDR3: CASSFPTGTGGGTEAFF. CDR3 sequence (DNA): TGTGCCAGCAGCTTTCCAACCGGGACAGGGGGCGGAACTGAAGCTTTCTTT.

In its sample, this clonotype was seen a few times. The chain carries TRBV20-1 and TRBJ1-2, with unresolved D. Germline V gene sequence: CDR1 DFQATT, CDR2 SNEGSKA (reference sequence). This CDR3 comprises 12 residues. Trimming took 0 bases from V and 7 from J, leaving 9 bases between them. The CDR3 DNA is TGCAGTGCTAGAGATCTGGCAGTTGGCTACACCTTC. Its translation: CSARDLAVGYTF.

This clonotype was counted ten times or more. The chain has TRBV11-1 and TRBJ2-5, with D hard to call. CDR1 and CDR2 (germline): SGHAT, FQDESV (reference sequence). Trimming cost V 6 bases and J 5 bases, with 7 bases left between them. The CDR3 is made up of 11 amino acids. CDR3 bases: TGTGCCAGCAGTATTCGCGAGACCCAGTACTTC. Translating it yields CASSIRETQYF.

This clonotype appeared a few times. This chain connects TRBV29-1 to TRBJ1-5; D remains ambiguous. CDR1 SQVTM and CDR2 ANQGSEA come from the germline V gene. The CDR3 is 14 amino acids. Trimming pared 7 bases from V and 1 base from J, leaving 14 bases between. CDR3 sequence (DNA): TGCAGCGATCAGAGTCGGGGAAGCAATCAGCCCCAGCATTTT. It is translated as CSDQSRGSNQPQHF.

This clonotype was recorded many times. CDR3 sequence: CASSDPIQQGYRGPEQYV. CDR3 bases: TGTGCCAGCAGTGACCCCATACAACAGGGTTATAGGGGACCCGAGCAGTACGTC. The rearrangement uses TRBV6-4 and TRBJ2-7, with a weak D call TRBD1 (6 bases). The germline CDR1 and CDR2 sequences are MRHNA and SNTAGT. The V end was cut by 2 bases, the J end by 6 bases, with 26 bases between. This CDR3 spans 18 amino acids.